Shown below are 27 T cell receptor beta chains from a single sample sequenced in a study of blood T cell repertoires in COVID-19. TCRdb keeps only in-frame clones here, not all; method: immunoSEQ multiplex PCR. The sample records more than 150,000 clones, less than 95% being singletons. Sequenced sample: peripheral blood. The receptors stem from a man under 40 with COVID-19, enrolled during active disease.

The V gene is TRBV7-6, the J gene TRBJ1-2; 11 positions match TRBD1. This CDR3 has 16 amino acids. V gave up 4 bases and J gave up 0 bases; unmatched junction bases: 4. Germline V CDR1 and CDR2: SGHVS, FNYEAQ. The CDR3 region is CASSSGTGGANYGYTF. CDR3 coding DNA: TGTGCCAGCAGCTCCGGGACAGGGGGGGCTAACTATGGCTACACCTTC.

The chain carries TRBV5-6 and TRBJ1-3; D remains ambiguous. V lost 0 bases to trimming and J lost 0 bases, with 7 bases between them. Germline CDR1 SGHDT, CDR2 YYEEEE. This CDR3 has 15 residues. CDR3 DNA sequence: TGTGCCAGCAGCTTGGGGTGGAGCTCTGGAAACACCATATATTTT. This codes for CASSLGWSSGNTIYF.

CDR3 DNA sequence: TGTGCCAGCAGCTTGTTCAGGGTTCGGAGTGGAGATTCACCCCTCCACTTT. Its translation: CASSLFRVRSGDSPLHF. The genes are TRBV5-5 and TRBJ1-6; D is perhaps TRBD1 (5 bases). Germline lookup yields CDR1 SGHKS and CDR2 YYEKEE (reference sequence). The germline V and J ends were trimmed by 1 base and 8 bases, with 19 bases remaining between them. CDR3 size: 17 residues.

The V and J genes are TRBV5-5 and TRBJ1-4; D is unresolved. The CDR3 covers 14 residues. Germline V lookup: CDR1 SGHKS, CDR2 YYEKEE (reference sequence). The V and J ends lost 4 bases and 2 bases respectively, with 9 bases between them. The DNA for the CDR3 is TGTGCCAGCAGCCTTAGTATGACTAATGAAAAACTGTTTTTT. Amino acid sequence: CASSLSMTNEKLFF.

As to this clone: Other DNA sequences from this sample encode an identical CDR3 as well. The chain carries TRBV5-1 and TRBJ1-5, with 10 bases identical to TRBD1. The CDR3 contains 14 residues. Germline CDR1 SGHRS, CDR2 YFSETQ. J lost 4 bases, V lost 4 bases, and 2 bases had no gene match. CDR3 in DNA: TGCGCCAGCAGCCGGACAGGGGGAAATCAGCCCCAGCATTTT. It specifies CASSRTGGNQPQHF.

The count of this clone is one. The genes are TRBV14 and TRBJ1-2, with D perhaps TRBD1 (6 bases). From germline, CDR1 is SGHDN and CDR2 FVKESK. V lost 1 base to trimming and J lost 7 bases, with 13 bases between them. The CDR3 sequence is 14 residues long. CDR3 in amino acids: CASSQARGAGGYTF. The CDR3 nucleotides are TGTGCCAGCAGCCAAGCTCGGGGGGCAGGTGGCTACACCTTC.

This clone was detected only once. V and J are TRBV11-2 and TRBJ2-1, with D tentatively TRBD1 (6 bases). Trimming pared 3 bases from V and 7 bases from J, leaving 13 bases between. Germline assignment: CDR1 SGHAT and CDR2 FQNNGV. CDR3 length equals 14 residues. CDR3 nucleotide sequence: TGTGCCAGCAGCTTGCAGGGGACGCAGAATGAGCAGTTCTTC. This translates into CASSLQGTQNEQFF.

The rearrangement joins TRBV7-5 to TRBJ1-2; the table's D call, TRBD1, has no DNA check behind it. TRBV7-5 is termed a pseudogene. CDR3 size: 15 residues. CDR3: CVRSLAPTGLYGYTF. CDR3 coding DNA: TGTGTCAGAAGCTTAGCCCCGACAGGGCTCTATGGCTACACCTTC.

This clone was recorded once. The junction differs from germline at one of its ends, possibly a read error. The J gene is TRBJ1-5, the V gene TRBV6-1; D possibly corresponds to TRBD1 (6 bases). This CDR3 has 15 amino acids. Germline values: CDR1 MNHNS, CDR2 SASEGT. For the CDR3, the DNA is TGTGCCAGCAGAGAAGACAGGTCGGGCAATCAGCCCCAGCATTTT. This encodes CASREDRSGNQPQHF.

CDR3 DNA sequence: TGTGCCAGCAGCCAAGAATCCAGGGCCGCCTGCGAGCAGTACTTC. It translates to CASSQESRAACEQYF. V and J are TRBV3-1 (or the pseudogene TRBV3-2) and TRBJ2-7; maybe TRBD1 (5 bases). The CDR3 runs to 15 residues. V was cut by 0 bases and J by 6 bases, with 15 bases left in between. Germline loops: CDR1 LGHDT, CDR2 YNNKEL (reference sequence).

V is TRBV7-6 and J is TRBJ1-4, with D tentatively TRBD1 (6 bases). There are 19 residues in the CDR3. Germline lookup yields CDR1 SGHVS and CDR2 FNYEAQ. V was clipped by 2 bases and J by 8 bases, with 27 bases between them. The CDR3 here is CASSLLVGPGVGAREKLFF. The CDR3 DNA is TGTGCCAGCAGCTTATTGGTCGGCCCAGGAGTGGGGGCGAGAGAAAAACTGTTTTTT.

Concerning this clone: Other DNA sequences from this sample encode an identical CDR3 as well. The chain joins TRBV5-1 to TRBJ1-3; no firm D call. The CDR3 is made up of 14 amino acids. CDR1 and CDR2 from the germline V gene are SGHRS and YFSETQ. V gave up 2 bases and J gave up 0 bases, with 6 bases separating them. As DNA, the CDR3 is TGCGCCAGCAGCTTAACAGACTCTGGAAACACCATATATTTT. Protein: CASSLTDSGNTIYF.

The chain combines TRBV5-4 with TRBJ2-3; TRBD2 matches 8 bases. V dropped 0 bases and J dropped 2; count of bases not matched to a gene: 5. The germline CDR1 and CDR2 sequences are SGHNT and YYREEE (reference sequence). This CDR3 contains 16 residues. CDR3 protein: CASSLATSAFTDTQYF. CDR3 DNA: TGTGCCAGCAGCTTGGCGACTAGCGCTTTCACAGATACGCAGTATTTT. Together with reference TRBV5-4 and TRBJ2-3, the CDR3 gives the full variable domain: ETGVTQSPTHLIKTRGQQVTLRCSSQSGHNTVSWYQQALGQGPQFIFQYYREEENGRGNFPPRFSGLQFPNYSSELNVNALELDDSALYLCASSLATSAFTDTQYFGPGTRLTVL.

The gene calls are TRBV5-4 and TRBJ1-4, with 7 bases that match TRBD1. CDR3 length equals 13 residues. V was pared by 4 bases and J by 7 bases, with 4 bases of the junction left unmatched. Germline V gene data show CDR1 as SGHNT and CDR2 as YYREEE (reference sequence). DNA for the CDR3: TGTGCCAGCAGCCGGACAGGTTCTGAAAAACTGTTTTTT. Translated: CASSRTGSEKLFF.

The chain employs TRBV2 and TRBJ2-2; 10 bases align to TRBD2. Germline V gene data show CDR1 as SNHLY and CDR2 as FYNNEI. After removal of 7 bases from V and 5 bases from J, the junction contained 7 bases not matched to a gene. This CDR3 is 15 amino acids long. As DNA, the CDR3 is TGTGCCAGCACGACACTAGCGGGGCGGACCGGGGAGCTGTTTTTT. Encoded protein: CASTTLAGRTGELFF.

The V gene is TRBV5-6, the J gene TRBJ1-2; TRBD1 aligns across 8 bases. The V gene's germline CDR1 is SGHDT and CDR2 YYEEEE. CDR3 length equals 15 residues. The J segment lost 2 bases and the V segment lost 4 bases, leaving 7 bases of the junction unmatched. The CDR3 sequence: CASSPGQGINYGYTF. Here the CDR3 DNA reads TGTGCCAGCAGCCCCGGACAGGGAATAAACTATGGCTACACCTTC.

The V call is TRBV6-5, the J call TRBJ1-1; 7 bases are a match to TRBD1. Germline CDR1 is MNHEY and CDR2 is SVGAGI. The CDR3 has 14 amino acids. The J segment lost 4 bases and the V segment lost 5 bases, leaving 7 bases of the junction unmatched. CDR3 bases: TGTGCCAGCAGTCGTTTTGACAGGGCCACTGAAGCTTTCTTT. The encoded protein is CASSRFDRATEAFF.

CDR3 loop: CASSSFAGTYTGELFF. The CDR3 nucleotides read TGTGCCAGCAGCTCCTTTGCGGGGACCTACACCGGGGAGCTGTTTTTT. The chain uses TRBV5-6 and TRBJ2-2, with D tentatively TRBD2 (6 bases). Per the germline V gene, CDR1 is SGHDT and CDR2 is YYEEEE. CDR3 length: 16 amino acids. The V end lost 3 bases, the J end lost 3 bases, and 15 bases lay between the germline ends.

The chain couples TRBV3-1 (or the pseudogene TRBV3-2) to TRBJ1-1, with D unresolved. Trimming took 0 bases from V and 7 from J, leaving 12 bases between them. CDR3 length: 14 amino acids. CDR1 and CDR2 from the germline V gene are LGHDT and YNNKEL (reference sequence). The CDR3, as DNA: TGTGCCAGCAGCCAAGAGCCCAGCGGAAGTGAAGCTTTCTTT. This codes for CASSQEPSGSEAFF.

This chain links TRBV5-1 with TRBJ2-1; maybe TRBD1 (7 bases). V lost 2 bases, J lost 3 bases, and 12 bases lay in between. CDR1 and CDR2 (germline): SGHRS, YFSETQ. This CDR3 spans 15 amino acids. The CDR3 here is CASSLRQGGYNEQFF. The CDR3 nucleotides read TGCGCCAGCAGCTTAAGACAGGGAGGCTACAATGAGCAGTTCTTC.

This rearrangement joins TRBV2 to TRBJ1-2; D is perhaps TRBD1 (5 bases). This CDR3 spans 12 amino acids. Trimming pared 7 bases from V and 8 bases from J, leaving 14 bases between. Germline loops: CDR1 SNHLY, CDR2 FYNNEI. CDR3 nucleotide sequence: TGTGCCAGCATCGGTCAGGGATGGGGCTACACCTTC. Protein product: CASIGQGWGYTF.

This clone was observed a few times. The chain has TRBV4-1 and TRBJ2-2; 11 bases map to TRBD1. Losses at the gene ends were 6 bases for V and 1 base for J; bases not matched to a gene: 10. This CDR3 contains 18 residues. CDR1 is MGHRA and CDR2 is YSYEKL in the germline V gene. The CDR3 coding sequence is TGCGCCAGCAGTAGTACCGGGACAGGGGGTTTGAACACCGGGGAGCTGTTTTTT. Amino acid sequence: CASSSTGTGGLNTGELFF.

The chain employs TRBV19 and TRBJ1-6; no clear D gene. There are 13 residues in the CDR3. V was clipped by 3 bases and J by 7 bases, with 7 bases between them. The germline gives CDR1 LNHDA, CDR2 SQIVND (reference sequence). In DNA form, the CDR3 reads TGTGCCAGTAGTATGTACGAGAATTCACCCCTCCACTTT. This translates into CASSMYENSPLHF.

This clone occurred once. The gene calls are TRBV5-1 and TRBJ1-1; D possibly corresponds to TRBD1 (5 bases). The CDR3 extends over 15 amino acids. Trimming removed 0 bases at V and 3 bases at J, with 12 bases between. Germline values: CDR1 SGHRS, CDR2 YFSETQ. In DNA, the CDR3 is TGCGCCAGCAGCTTGGTTGCAGGGAAGTACACTGAAGCTTTCTTT. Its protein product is CASSLVAGKYTEAFF.

The DNA for the CDR3 is TGCAGTGCTAGTCGGGGGGAGGAATATCAGCCCCAGCATTTT. Its translation is CSASRGEEYQPQHF. The chain has TRBV20-1 and TRBJ1-5, with D possibly TRBD1 on 5 matching bases. The CDR3 loop spans 14 amino acids. V lost 3 bases and J 5 bases, leaving 14 bases between the germline ends. Germline CDR1 DFQATT, CDR2 SNEGSKA (reference sequence).

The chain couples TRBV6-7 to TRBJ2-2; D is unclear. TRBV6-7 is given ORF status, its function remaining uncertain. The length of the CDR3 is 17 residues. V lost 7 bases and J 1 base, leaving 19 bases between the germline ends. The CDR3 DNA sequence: TGTGCCAGCATTTCCCTCGAAAGCCGTCGGAACACCGGGGAGCTGTTTTTT. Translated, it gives CASISLESRRNTGELFF.

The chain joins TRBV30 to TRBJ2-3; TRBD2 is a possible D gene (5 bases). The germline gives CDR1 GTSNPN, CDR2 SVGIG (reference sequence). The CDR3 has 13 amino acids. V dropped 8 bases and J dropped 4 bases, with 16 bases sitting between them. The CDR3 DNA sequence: TGTGCCCGTCGCCGGCCGGGATCAGATACGCAGTATTTT. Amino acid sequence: CARRRPGSDTQYF. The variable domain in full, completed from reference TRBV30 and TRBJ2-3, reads SQTIHQWPATLVQPVGSPLSLECTVEGTSNPNLYWYRQAAGRGLQLLFYSVGIGQISSEVPQNLSASRPQDRQFILSSKKLLLSDSGFYLCARRRPGSDTQYFGPGTRLTVL.